This T cell receptor (beta chain) is drawn from a study of shared clonotypes between healthy human individuals. Produced via immunoSEQ multiplex PCR; TCRdb's table is partial and in-frame only. The table has some 2 million clones, about 95% seen once. The CDR3 contains 14 residues. Deletions cut 1 base from V and 4 bases from J, with 10 bases between. The germline V gene has CDR1 SNHLY and CDR2 FYNNEI. Naive CD8 cells comprised CD45RO-negative, CCR7-positively selected cells, excluding terminally differentiated effector memory CD45RA+ cells. The V and J genes are TRBV2 and TRBJ1-1; D not resolved. Sequencing was performed on naive CD8+ T cells sorted from blood. The clonotype was recovered from a man aged 18 to 35 in good health. The CDR3 DNA reads TGTGCCAGCAGTGAAGTGGGCGAGCCCACTGAAGCTTTCTTT. Encoded protein: CASSEVGEPTEAFF.